This is a list of T cell receptor beta chains from one sample in a study of blood T cell repertoires in COVID-19. Here immunoSEQ multiplex PCR was the method, and the copy in TCRdb shows in-frame clones only, minus some. Of 200,000 to 250,000 clones listed, around 87% were seen once; the top ten hold over 2.5%. Sequenced input: peripheral blood. These receptors all stem from a man aged 55 to 70 with acute or convalescent COVID-19. Each CDR3 is given with its conserved first and last residue. A D gene is named only where the DNA matches it firmly. For some rows the clone size is stated as once, few or many, or as a class when expanded; others skip it.

v_call	clone_size	d_call	j_call	cdr3_aa	cdr3_nt
TRBV11-2	-	-	TRBJ2-3	CASSLSGGQADTQYF	TGTGCCAGCAGCTTATCTGGGGGCCAGGCAGATACGCAGTATTTT
TRBV9	-	-	TRBJ1-1	CASSPLRSLNTEAFF	TGTGCCAGCAGCCCCCTGAGGAGTTTGAACACTGAAGCTTTCTTT
TRBV7-9	few	-	TRBJ2-1	CASSLIRGNAGGYNEQFF	TGTGCCAGCAGCTTAATTAGGGGTAACGCAGGGGGGTACAATGAGCAGTTCTTC
TRBV2	-	-	TRBJ1-6	CASSEIPPGGSYNDSPLHF	TGTGCCAGCAGTGAAATTCCGCCGGGGGGCTCTTACAATGATTCACCCCTCCACTTT
TRBV23-1	-	-	TRBJ1-6	CASSPKNRCYNSPLHF	TGCGCCAGCAGTCCCAAAAACAGGTGTTATAATTCACCCCTCCACTTT
TRBV29-1	-	TRBD1	TRBJ2-6	CSVSDRGRAGANVLTF	TGCAGCGTTTCGGACAGGGGGCGCGCTGGGGCCAACGTCCTGACTTTC
TRBV11-2	-	TRBD1	TRBJ2-5	CASSLGQYQETQYF	TGTGCCAGCAGCCTGGGACAGTATCAAGAGACCCAGTACTTC
TRBV9	-	-	TRBJ1-2	CASSVVAGAGYTF	TGTGCCAGCAGCGTAGTAGCGGGAGCTGGCTACACCTTC
TRBV5-4	-	-	TRBJ1-3	CASSLAGVSGNTIYF	TGTGCCAGCAGCTTGGCGGGGGTCTCTGGAAACACCATATATTTT
TRBV6-5	-	-	TRBJ2-3	CASSYPTGTQYF	TGTGCCAGCAGTTACCCCACGGGGACGCAGTATTTT
TRBV3-1/TRBV3-2	once	TRBD1	TRBJ2-7	CASSQGDRITTSSYEQYF	TGTGCCAGCAGCCAAGGGGACAGGATAACTACGAGCTCCTACGAGCAGTACTTC
TRBV19	-	TRBD1	TRBJ1-4	CASSILDRGNEKLFF	TGTGCCAGTAGTATACTCGACAGGGGCAATGAAAAACTGTTTTTT
TRBV7-3	once	-	TRBJ1-2	CASSLNSNGVDGYTF	TGTGCCAGCAGCTTAAATTCGAACGGGGTGGATGGCTACACCTTC
TRBV7-8	-	-	TRBJ1-4	CASSRDGRFNEKLFF	TGTGCCAGCAGCCGCGACGGGAGATTTAATGAAAAACTGTTTTTT
TRBV29-1	-	TRBD1	TRBJ2-7	CSVEGDRGYPYEQYF	TGCAGCGTTGAGGGGGACAGGGGATACCCCTACGAGCAGTACTTC
TRBV5-1	-	TRBD1	TRBJ2-7	CASSLKPGQGVYEQYF	TGCGCCAGCAGCTTAAAGCCGGGACAGGGCGTCTACGAGCAGTACTTC
TRBV2	-	TRBD2	TRBJ2-1	CASTSGGLYNEQFF	TGTGCCAGCACCAGCGGGGGCCTATACAATGAGCAGTTCTTC
TRBV27	-	-	TRBJ2-5	CASRPGWSETQYF	TGTGCCAGCAGACCAGGGTGGTCGGAGACCCAGTACTTC
TRBV18	-	-	TRBJ1-2	CASSPTVDGYGYTF	TGTGCCAGCTCACCGACAGTAGATGGGTATGGCTACACCTTC
TRBV2	few	-	TRBJ1-6	CASRGGGYSPLHF	TGTGCCAGCAGGGGGGGTGGCTATTCACCCCTCCACTTT
TRBV7-9	-	TRBD2	TRBJ2-7	CASSWGGTSGAPYEQYF	TGTGCCAGCAGCTGGGGGGGGACTAGCGGGGCCCCCTACGAGCAGTACTTC
TRBV19	-	TRBD1	TRBJ1-1	CASSTRTGTTEAFF	TGTGCCAGTAGTACCAGGACAGGGACCACTGAAGCTTTCTTT
TRBV7-9	-	-	TRBJ1-6	CASTQGSYNSPLHF	TGTGCCAGCACCCAGGGGTCCTATAATTCACCCCTCCACTTT
TRBV13	-	TRBD2	TRBJ2-7	CASSARVAGGTYEQYF	TGTGCCAGCAGCGCCAGGGTAGCGGGGGGCACCTACGAGCAGTACTTC
TRBV7-2	-	-	TRBJ2-1	CASSFSSWGDSYNEQFF	TGTGCCAGCAGCTTCTCTAGTTGGGGGGACTCTTACAATGAGCAGTTCTTC
TRBV28	-	TRBD1	TRBJ1-4	CASSLDRVVEKLFF	TGTGCCAGCAGTTTAGACAGGGTAGTTGAAAAACTGTTTTTT
TRBV3-1/TRBV3-2	-	TRBD2	TRBJ2-6	CASTRSWGGPYSGANVLTF	TGTGCCAGCACTCGATCTTGGGGGGGACCCTACTCTGGGGCCAACGTCCTGACTTTC
TRBV9	-	TRBD1	TRBJ2-7	CASSARDRGYEQYF	TGTGCCAGCAGCGCTCGGGACAGAGGTTACGAGCAGTACTTC
TRBV3-1/TRBV3-2	-	TRBD1	TRBJ1-6	CASSQLRQGTSPLHF	TGTGCCAGCAGCCAATTACGACAGGGAACTTCACCCCTCCACTTT
TRBV15	-	-	TRBJ2-3	CATSTPFSLASTDTQYF	TGTGCCACCAGCACCCCCTTTTCACTCGCTAGCACAGATACGCAGTATTTT
TRBV6-5	-	-	TRBJ2-7	CASTGGSYEQYF	TGTGCCAGCACGGGTGGGTCCTACGAGCAGTACTTC
TRBV4-1	-	-	TRBJ2-3	CASSQDRSGGVTDTQYF	TGCGCCAGCAGCCAAGATCGATCCGGGGGAGTAACAGATACGCAGTATTTT
TRBV2	-	-	TRBJ2-4	CASSDWGRGAGAKNIQYF	TGTGCCAGCAGTGATTGGGGCCGGGGGGCCGGAGCCAAAAACATTCAGTACTTC
TRBV27	-	TRBD2	TRBJ2-7	CASSRTSGGDYEQYF	TGTGCCAGCAGCCGGACTAGCGGGGGGGACTACGAGCAGTACTTC
TRBV19	-	-	TRBJ1-2	CASSMAGNTYGYTF	TGTGCCAGTAGTATGGCAGGCAACACATATGGCTACACCTTC
TRBV19	-	-	TRBJ2-7	CASSAGSRSYEQYF	TGTGCCAGTAGCGCCGGGTCCCGCTCCTACGAGCAGTACTTC
TRBV14	-	TRBD1	TRBJ2-2	CASSQSLSSWAGGTGELFF	TGTGCCAGCAGCCAATCCCTGAGCTCGTGGGCAGGGGGCACCGGGGAGCTGTTTTTT
TRBV5-1	-	TRBD2	TRBJ2-3	CASSLEGRGDTQYF	TGCGCCAGCAGCTTGGAGGGGAGGGGAGATACGCAGTATTTT
TRBV19	-	TRBD2	TRBJ2-7	CASRTGGTYEQYF	TGTGCCAGTAGGACGGGGGGGACCTACGAGCAGTACTTC
TRBV7-4	-	-	TRBJ2-3	CASSPTGGASPSTDTQYF	TGTGCCAGCAGCCCCACAGGGGGGGCCAGCCCTAGCACAGATACGCAGTATTTT
TRBV30	-	TRBD1	TRBJ1-2	CASTYRDRGRNGYTF	TGTGCCAGTACGTATCGGGACAGGGGGCGGAATGGCTACACCTTC
TRBV15	once	-	TRBJ1-6	CATSRDQKGGRSPLHF	TGTGCCACCAGCAGAGATCAGAAGGGGGGGCGGTCACCCCTCCACTTT
TRBV10-3	-	-	TRBJ2-1	CAIRGASEQFF	TGTGCCATCAGGGGAGCGAGCGAGCAGTTCTTC
TRBV4-3	-	TRBD1	TRBJ1-5	CASSPRTGSNQPQHF	TGCGCCAGCAGCCCGAGGACAGGGAGCAATCAGCCCCAGCATTTT
TRBV5-6	few	-	TRBJ1-5	CASSLGLGGGNQPQHF	TGTGCCAGCAGCTTGGGTCTGGGGGGTGGCAATCAGCCCCAGCATTTT
TRBV28	once	-	TRBJ1-5	CASSSTQRRRHF	TGTGCCAGCAGTTCGACTCAACGCCGGCGGCATTTT
TRBV21-1	-	-	TRBJ2-1	CASSKDEYRGYEQFF	TGTGCCAGCAGCAAAGATGAGTACAGGGGGTATGAGCAGTTCTTC
TRBV19	-	-	TRBJ2-7	CASSPRGQSTSVPYEQYF	TGTGCCAGTAGCCCTAGGGGCCAGTCCACCTCGGTACCCTACGAGCAGTACTTC